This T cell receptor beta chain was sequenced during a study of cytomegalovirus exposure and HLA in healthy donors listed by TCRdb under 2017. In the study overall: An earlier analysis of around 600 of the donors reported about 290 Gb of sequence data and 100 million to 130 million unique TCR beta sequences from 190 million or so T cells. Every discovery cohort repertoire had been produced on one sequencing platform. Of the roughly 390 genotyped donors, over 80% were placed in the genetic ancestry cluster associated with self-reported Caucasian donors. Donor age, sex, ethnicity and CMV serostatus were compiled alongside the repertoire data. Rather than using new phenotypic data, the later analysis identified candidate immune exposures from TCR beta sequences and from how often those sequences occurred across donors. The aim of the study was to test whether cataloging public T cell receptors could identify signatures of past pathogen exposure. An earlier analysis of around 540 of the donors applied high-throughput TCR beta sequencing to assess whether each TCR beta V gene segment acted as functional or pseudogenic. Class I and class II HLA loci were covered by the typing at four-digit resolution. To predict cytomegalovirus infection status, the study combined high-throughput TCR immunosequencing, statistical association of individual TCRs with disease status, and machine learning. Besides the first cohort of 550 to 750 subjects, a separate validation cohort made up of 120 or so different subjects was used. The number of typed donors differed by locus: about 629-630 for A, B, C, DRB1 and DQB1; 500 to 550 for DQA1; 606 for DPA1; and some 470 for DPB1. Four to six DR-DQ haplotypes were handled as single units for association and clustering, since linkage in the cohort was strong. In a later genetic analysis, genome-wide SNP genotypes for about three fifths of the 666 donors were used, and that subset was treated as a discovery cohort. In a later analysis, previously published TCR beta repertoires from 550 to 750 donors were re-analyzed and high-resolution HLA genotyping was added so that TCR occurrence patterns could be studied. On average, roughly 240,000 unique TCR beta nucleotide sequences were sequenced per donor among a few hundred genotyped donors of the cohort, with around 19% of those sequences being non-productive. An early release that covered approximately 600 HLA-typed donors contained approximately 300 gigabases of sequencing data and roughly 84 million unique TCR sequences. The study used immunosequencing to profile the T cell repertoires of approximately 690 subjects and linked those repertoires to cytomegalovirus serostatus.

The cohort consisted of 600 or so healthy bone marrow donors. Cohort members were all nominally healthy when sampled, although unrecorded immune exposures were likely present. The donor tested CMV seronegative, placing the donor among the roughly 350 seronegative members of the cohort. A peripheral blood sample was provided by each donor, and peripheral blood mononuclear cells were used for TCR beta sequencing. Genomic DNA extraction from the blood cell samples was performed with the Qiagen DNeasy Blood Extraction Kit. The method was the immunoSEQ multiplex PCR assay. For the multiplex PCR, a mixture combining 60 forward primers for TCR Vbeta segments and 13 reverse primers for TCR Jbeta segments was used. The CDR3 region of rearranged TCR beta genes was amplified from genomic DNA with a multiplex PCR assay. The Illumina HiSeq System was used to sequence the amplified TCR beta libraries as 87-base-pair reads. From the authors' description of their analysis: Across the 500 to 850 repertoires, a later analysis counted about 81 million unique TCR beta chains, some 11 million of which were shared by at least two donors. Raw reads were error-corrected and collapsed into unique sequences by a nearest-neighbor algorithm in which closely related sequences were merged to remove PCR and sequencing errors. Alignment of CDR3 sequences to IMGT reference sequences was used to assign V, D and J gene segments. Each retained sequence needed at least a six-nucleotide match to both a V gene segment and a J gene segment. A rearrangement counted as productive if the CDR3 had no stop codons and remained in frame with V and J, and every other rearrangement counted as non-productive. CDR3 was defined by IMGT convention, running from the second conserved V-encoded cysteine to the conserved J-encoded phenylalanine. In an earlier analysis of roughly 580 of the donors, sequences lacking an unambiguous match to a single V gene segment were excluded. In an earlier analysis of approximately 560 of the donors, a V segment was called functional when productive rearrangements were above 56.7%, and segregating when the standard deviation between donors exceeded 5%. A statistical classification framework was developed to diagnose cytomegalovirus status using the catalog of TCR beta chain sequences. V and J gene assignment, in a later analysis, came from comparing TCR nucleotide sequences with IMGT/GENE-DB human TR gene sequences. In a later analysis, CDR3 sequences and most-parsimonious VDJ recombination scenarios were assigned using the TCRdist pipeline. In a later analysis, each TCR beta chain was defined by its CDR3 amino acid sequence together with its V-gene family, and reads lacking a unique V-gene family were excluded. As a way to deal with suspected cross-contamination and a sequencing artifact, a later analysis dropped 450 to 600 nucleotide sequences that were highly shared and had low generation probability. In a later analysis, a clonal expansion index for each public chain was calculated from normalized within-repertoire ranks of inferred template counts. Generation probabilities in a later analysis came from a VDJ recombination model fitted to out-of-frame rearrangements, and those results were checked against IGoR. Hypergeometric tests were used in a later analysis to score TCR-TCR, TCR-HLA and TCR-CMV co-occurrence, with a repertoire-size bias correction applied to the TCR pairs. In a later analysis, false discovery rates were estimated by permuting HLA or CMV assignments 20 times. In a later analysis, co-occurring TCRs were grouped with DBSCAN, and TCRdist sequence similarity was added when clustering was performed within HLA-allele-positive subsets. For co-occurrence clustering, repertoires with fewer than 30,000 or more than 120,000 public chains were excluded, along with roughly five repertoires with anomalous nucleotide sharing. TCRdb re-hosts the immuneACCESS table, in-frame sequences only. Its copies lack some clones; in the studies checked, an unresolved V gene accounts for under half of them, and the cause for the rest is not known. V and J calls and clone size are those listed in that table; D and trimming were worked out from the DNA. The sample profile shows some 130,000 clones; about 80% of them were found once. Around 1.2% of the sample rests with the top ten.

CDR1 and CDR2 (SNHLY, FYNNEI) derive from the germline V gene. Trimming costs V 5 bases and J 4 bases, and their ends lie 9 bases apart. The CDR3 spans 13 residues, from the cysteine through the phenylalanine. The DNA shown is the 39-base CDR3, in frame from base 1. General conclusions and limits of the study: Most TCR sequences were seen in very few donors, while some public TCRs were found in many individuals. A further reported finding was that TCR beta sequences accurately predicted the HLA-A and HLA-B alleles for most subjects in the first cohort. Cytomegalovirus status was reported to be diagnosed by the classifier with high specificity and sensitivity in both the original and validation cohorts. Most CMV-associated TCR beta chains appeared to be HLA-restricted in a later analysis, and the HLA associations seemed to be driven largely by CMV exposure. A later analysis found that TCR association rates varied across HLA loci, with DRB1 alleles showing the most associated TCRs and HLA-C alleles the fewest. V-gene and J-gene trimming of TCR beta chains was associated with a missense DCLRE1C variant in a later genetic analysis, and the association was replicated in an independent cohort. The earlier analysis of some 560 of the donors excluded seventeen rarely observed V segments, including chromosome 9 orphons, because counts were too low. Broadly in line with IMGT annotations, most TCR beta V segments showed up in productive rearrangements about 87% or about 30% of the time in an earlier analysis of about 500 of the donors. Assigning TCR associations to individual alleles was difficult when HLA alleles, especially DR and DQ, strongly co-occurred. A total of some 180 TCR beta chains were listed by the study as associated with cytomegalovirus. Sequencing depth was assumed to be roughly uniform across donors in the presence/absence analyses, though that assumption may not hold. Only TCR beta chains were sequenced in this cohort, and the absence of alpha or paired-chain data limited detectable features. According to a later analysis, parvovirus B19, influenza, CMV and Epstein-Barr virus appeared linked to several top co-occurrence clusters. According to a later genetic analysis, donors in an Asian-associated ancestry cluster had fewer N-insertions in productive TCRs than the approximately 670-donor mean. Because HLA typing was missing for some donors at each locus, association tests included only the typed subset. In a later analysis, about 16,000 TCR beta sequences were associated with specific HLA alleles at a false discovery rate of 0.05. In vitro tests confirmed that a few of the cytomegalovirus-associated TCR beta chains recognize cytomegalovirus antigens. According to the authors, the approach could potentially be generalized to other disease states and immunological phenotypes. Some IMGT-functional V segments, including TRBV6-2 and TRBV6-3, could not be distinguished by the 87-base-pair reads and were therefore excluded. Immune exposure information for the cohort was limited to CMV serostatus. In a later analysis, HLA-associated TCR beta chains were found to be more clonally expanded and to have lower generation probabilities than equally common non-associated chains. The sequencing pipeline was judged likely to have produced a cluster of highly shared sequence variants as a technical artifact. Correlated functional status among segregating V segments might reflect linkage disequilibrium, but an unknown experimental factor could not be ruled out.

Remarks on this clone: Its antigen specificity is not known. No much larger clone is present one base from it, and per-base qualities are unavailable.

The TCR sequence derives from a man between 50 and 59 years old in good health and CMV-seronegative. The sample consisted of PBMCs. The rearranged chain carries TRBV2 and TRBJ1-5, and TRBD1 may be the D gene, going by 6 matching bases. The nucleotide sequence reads TGTGCCAGCAGTCCGGACAGTAATCAGCCCCAGCATTTT. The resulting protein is CASSPDSNQPQHF.